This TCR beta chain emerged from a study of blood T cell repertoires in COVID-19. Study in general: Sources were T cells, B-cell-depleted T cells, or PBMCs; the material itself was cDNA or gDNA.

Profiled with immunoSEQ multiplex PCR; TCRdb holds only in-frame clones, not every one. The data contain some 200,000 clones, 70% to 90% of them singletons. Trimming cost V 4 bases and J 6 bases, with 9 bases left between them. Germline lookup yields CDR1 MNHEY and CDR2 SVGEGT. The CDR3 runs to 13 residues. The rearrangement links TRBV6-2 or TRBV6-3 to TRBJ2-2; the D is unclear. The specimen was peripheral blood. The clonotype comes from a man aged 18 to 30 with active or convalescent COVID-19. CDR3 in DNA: TGTGCCAGCAGTTCTAGTAAAGCCGGGGAGCTGTTTTTT. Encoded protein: CASSSSKAGELFF.